This TCR beta chain was obtained from a study of shared T cell receptors in the human thymus. Germline CDR1 reads SGHTS; CDR2 reads YDEGEE. Between the trimmed V and J ends, which lost 1 base and 5 bases, there was a span of 10 bases. This CDR3 has 13 residues. Produced via immunoSEQ multiplex PCR; TCRdb's table is partial and in-frame only. The data contain just under 550,000 clones, approximately 80% of them singletons. This clone was seen more than once but under ten times. These data also featured in a second study, about human thymus T cells. That paper notes: The related literature has documented a marked overlap of thymic repertoires among unrelated individuals.

The rearrangement links TRBV5-8 to TRBJ2-7, with D tentatively TRBD2 (6 bases). This receptor was taken from a boy in the first two years of life with a congenital heart defect. The sample was thymocytes. The CDR3 spells CASSLPGVDEQYF. The DNA for the CDR3 is TGTGCCAGCAGCTTGCCGGGGGTTGACGAGCAGTACTTC.